This T cell receptor (beta chain) is drawn from a study of T cell responses to AZD1222 COVID-19 vaccine. Study conclusions and caveats: Females outnumbered males among donors, who were mostly white British; clonal diversity was possibly underestimated. There were vaccine-associated CD4 TCRs across spike, dominant at 160-218 and 743-854.

Comment on this clone: The antigen is unknown.

Sequencing was performed with immunoSEQ multiplex PCR; in TCRdb, only in-frame clones are kept and a portion is missing. The sample has just under 55,000 clones; roughly nine tenths are singletons. The CDR3 extends over 15 amino acids. This TCR derives from an adult in good health. The input for sequencing was peripheral blood, taken on day 0 of AZD1222 vaccination. The rearrangement links TRBV12-2 to TRBJ2-3; TRBD1 was called by the table and not checked on the DNA. TRBV12-2 is a pseudogene locus. The CDR3 DNA reads as TGTGCAAGTCGTCATGACAGGGGACGCACAGATACGCAGTATTTT. Translated, it gives CASRHDRGRTDTQYF.